Below, 11 T cell receptor beta chains from the same sample are listed, as sequenced in a study of T cells in localized non-small cell lung cancer (dated by TCRdb to about 2020). Preparation of the library involved the immunoSEQ multiplex PCR assay. TCRdb provides this immuneACCESS table in a form limited to in-frame rearrangements. Some clones are lacking; in checked studies, under half of them reflect an unresolved V gene, and why the rest are absent is not known. This sample holds 45,000 or so clones; 91% were observed only once. The leading ten clones occupy roughly 10% of the sample. The sample consisted of PBMCs, taken before any cancer treatment. Receptors originate from a woman aged 35 to 70 with stage II lung adenocarcinoma.

The chain recombines TRBV28 with TRBJ2-1, with TRBD1 identical over 11 bases. Looked up from germline, CDR1 is MDHEN and CDR2 is SYDVKM. The CDR3 runs 16 residues. Trimming took 3 bases from V and 6 from J; bases not matched to a gene: 7. The CDR3 DNA reads TGTGCCAGCAGTTTGGGACAGGGGGTATGGGCCAATGAGCAGTTCTTC. Encoded protein: CASSLGQGVWANEQFF.

The gene calls are TRBV6-6 and TRBJ1-5; D not resolved. This CDR3 region has 15 residues. Germline loops: CDR1 MNHNY, CDR2 SVGAGI (reference sequence). The V end was cut by 2 bases, the J end by 0 bases, with 8 bases between. The CDR3 loop reads CASSYDGDSNQPQHF. The CDR3 DNA reads as TGTGCCAGCAGTTACGATGGGGATAGCAATCAGCCCCAGCATTTT.

The V gene is TRBV4-2, the J gene TRBJ1-1, with no clear D. CDR1 LGHNA and CDR2 YNFKEQ come from the germline V gene. The CDR3 runs 14 residues. The V end was cut by 0 bases, the J end by 4 bases, with 9 bases between. CDR3 residues: CASSQEAVTTEAFF. The CDR3 bases are TGTGCCAGCAGCCAAGAAGCAGTGACCACTGAAGCTTTCTTT.

The chain is built from TRBV28 and TRBJ2-7; 7 nucleotides agree with TRBD2. The V segment lost 5 bases and the J segment 11 bases; nucleotides outside the gene matches: 9. CDR1 and CDR2 from the germline V gene are MDHEN and SYDVKM. The CDR3 loop spans 12 amino acids. The CDR3 loop reads CASSRRSGIEYF. For the CDR3, the DNA is TGTGCCAGCAGTCGGCGGAGCGGGATAGAGTACTTC.

V usage is TRBV4-2 and J usage is TRBJ2-7, with D possibly being TRBD1 (6 bases). The V gene's germline CDR1 is LGHNA and CDR2 YNFKEQ. The CDR3 has 14 amino acids. The V end was cut by 3 bases, the J end by 2 bases, with 11 bases between. In nucleotides, the CDR3 is TGTGCCAGCAGCCAGGACCAGGGGCCCTACGAGCAGTACTTC. This sequence encodes CASSQDQGPYEQYF.

V is TRBV28 and J is TRBJ2-3; D not resolved. This CDR3 region has 14 residues. Germline V lookup: CDR1 MDHEN, CDR2 SYDVKM. V lost 6 bases, J lost 5 bases, and 15 bases lay in between. The CDR3 DNA sequence: TGTGCCAGCAGACCGGGCCTATGGGGAGATACGCAGTATTTT. Residues: CASRPGLWGDTQYF. The full variable domain, with the rest looked up from reference TRBV28 and TRBJ2-3, is DVKVTQSSRYLVKRTGEKVFLECVQDMDHENMFWYRQDPGLGLRLIYFSYDVKMKEKGDIPEGYSVSREKKERFSLILESASTNQTSMYLCASRPGLWGDTQYFGPGTRLTVL.

V usage is TRBV10-1 and J usage is TRBJ2-2, with 12 bases fitting TRBD2. V shed 5 bases and J 0 bases; nucleotides not matched to a gene: 7. Germline V gives CDR1 WNHNN, CDR2 SYGVQD (reference sequence). The CDR3 is made up of 18 amino acids. CDR3 nucleotide sequence: TGCGCCAGCAGTAGCCTAGCGGGAGGGTTCGCGAACACCGGGGAGCTGTTTTTT. This encodes CASSSLAGGFANTGELFF.

DNA of the CDR3: TGTGCCAGCAGCTTAGGGGATTACGGCACCCAGTACTTC. This encodes CASSLGDYGTQYF. J is TRBJ2-5 and V is TRBV11-3; D not certain. The CDR3 runs to 13 residues. Looked up from germline, CDR1 is SGHNT and CDR2 is YENEEA. Trimming shortened V by 1 base and J by 8 bases, and 11 bases separated the two germline ends.

The chain is built from TRBV2 and TRBJ2-7; 7 positions match TRBD2. CDR1 and CDR2 from the germline V gene are SNHLY and FYNNEI. The length of the CDR3 is 14 residues. Trimming at V came to 8 bases and at J to 3 bases, leaving 10 bases not matched to a gene. CDR3: CASEEKGLFYEQYF. Written as DNA, the CDR3 is TGTGCCAGCGAAGAAAAGGGACTATTCTACGAGCAGTACTTC.

The chain employs TRBV4-2 and TRBJ1-1, with D tentatively TRBD1 (6 bases). The CDR3 consists of 15 residues. Deletions cut 1 base from V and 4 bases from J, with 13 bases between. In germline, CDR1 is LGHNA, CDR2 YNFKEQ. The DNA for the CDR3 is TGTGCCAGCAGCCAAGTTGGGGGGCAGGGCACTGAAGCTTTCTTT. Its protein is CASSQVGGQGTEAFF.

This chain joins TRBV2 and TRBJ1-5; perhaps TRBD1 as D (5 bases). CDR3 size: 14 residues. Germline CDR1 is SNHLY and CDR2 is FYNNEI. Trimming left V 4 bases short and J 5 bases short, with 12 bases between. CDR3 bases: TGTGCCAGCAGTGTGGGGGTAACGGATCAGCCCCAGCATTTT. Amino acids: CASSVGVTDQPQHF.